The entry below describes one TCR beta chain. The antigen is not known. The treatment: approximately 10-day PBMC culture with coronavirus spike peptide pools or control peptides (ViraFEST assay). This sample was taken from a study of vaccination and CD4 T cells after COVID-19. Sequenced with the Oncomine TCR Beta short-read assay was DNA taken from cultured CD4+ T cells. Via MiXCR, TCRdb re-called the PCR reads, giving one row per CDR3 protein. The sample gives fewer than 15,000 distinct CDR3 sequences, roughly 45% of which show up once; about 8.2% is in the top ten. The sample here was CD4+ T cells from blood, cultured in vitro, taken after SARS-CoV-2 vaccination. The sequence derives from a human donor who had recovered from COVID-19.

CDR3 coding DNA: TGTGCCAGCAGTTTATCGGGAAAAGGGACTACCTCTAATGAGCAGTTCTTC. It is translated as CASSLSGKGTTSNEQFF. V gene TRBV28 combines with J gene TRBJ2-1; 7 bases map to TRBD2. Germline V lookup: CDR1 MDHEN, CDR2 SYDVKM. Trimming removed 1 base from V and 7 bases from J; junction bases left unmatched: 13. CDR3 length equals 17 residues.